One sample yielded the 4 T cell receptor beta chains listed below, sequenced in a study of graft-versus-host responses after intestinal transplantation. Profiling relied on immunoSEQ multiplex PCR, and the TCRdb table lists in-frame clones only, not all of them. The table lists roughly 110,000 clones, 87% of them singletons, with less than 0.85% in the top ten. Their cognate antigens are unknown. The material sequenced was unstimulated CD4+ T cells sorted from spleen or lymph node cells, taken before transplant. All receptors come from a human donor who was the organ donor for an intestinal transplant.

This sequence joins TRBV7-2 and TRBJ2-1; 15 bases align to TRBD2. The ends lost 4 bases at V and 6 bases at J; junction bases unmatched: 1. Germline values: CDR1 SGHTA, CDR2 FQGNSA. The CDR3 consists of 15 residues. CDR3 protein: CASSWTSGGANEQFF. Written as DNA, the CDR3 is TGTGCCAGCAGCTGGACTAGCGGGGGGGCCAATGAGCAGTTCTTC.

This rearrangement joins TRBV6-5 to TRBJ2-7; 12 positions match TRBD2. The V gene's germline CDR1 is MNHEY and CDR2 SVGAGI. The junction had 3 bases not matched to a gene; V was cut back by 7 bases and J by 2 bases. The CDR3 length is 14 residues. The CDR3 DNA reads as TGTGCCAGCATTCTAGCGGGGGGGCCCTACGAGCAGTACTTC. It specifies CASILAGGPYEQYF.

This rearrangement joins TRBV19 to TRBJ2-5; D gene ambiguous. The DNA end favors TRBJ2-7, so the J call may be wrong. CDR1 is LNHDA, CDR2 SQIVND, per germline (reference sequence). This CDR3 is built from 15 residues. CDR3 nucleotide sequence: TGTGCCAGTAGGATCGCGTCTTGGAGCTCCTACGAGCAGTACTTC. Protein sequence: CASRIASWSSYEQYF.

V usage is TRBV9 and J usage is TRBJ2-7, with 11 bases fitting TRBD2. Germline V CDR1 and CDR2: SGDLS, YYNGEE. J gave up 3 bases and V 2 bases, and 4 bases lay outside the gene matches. CDR3 length equals 15 residues. CDR3 DNA sequence: TGTGCCAGCAGCGTGGGGGGACTAGCGGTCTACGAGCAGTACTTC. Its protein product is CASSVGGLAVYEQYF.